This TCR beta chain was recorded in a study of blood T cell repertoires in COVID-19. Study-level information: Specimens from acute and convalescent COVID-19 originated in the United States, Italy and Spain.

In the authors' methods: Scientists estimated how many nucleated cells there were by amplifying reference gene primers. Sequencing was performed with immunoSEQ multiplex PCR; in TCRdb, only in-frame clones are kept and a portion is missing. V and J calls and clone size follow that table, whereas D and trimming were derived from the DNA. The data hold approximately 200,000 clones, with roughly nine tenths observed a single time. Participant-reported clinical history was the basis for cohort assignment. Sequencing used PBMCs or T cells enriched from blood (not recorded which). The TCR was taken from a woman in her 40s with acute COVID-19.

The DNA of the CDR3 is TGTGCCAGCAGTACGGGGACTCTTACCAACAATGAGCAGTTCTTC. Its translation: CASSTGTLTNNEQFF. The chain joins TRBV6-6 to TRBJ2-1; D is perhaps TRBD2 (6 bases). Germline V gene sequence: CDR1 MNHNY, CDR2 SVGAGI (reference sequence). CDR3 length equals 15 residues. Trimming cost V 5 bases and J 5 bases, with 16 bases left between them.